The T cell receptor (beta chain) under discussion was sequenced for a study of OX40 agonist ivuxolimab in advanced cancers. Study findings and constraints: Clones of CD4+ and CD8+ blood T cells grew by week 6 at doses of 0.1 to 3.0 mg/kg. Several nonresponders also turned out to have low normalized T-cell clonal expansion. What antigens the expanded peripheral T cells recognized was never established.

This CDR3 has 14 amino acids. Details on this clone: Antigen specificity is unknown.

Some clones are missing from TCRdb's copy, which holds only in-frame ones; the method was immunoSEQ multiplex PCR. Here the sample spans 60,000 to 100,000 clones, under 95% being singletons. This chain links TRBV21-1 with TRBJ1-1; the D call of TRBD1 is as the table states it, not checked on the DNA. TRBV21-1 is designated a pseudogene. The receptor was derived from an adult with an advanced solid tumor such as melanoma, head and neck, liver or kidney cancer. The source was CD4+ or CD8+ T cells sorted from blood, collected in a trial of the OX40 agonist ivuxolimab. CDR3 coding DNA: TGTGCCAGCAGCAAAGATGGACAGTATTTTGAAGCTTTCTTT. Its translation is CASSKDGQYFEAFF.